This T cell receptor (beta chain) was captured in a study of identifying expanded T cells in peripheral blood. Sequenced by immunoSEQ multiplex PCR; TCRdb stores in-frame clones only, minus some. The top ten hold about a sixth of the sample, which has approximately 100,000 clones, 80% to 90% seen once. The V segment lost 4 bases and the J segment 3 bases; nucleotides outside the gene matches: 8. This CDR3 comprises 15 residues. Germline V lookup: CDR1 LNHDA, CDR2 SQIVND (reference sequence). The material sequenced was blood. The rearrangement uses TRBV19 and TRBJ1-2, with 7 positions matching TRBD1. This clonotype was obtained from a person aged 18 to 75 in good health. As DNA, the CDR3 is TGTGCCAGTAGTACGGGAACAGGGGCTCACTATGGCTACACCTTC. It codes for CASSTGTGAHYGYTF.